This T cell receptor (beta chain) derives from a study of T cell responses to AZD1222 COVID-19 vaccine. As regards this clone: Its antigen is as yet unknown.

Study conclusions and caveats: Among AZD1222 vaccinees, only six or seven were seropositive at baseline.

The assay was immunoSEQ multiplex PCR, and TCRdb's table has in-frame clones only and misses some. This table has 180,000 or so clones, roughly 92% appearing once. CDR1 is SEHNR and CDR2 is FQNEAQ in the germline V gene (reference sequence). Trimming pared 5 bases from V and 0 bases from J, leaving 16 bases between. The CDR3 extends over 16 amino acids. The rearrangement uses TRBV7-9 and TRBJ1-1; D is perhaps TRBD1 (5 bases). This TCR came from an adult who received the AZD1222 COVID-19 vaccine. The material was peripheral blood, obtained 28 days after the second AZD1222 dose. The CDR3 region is CASSPTGRGMNTEAFF. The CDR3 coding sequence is TGTGCCAGCAGCCCGACGGGGAGGGGCATGAACACTGAAGCTTTCTTT.